The 16 T cell receptor beta chains presented below share a single source sample, sequenced in a study of cytomegalovirus exposure and HLA in healthy donors. The PCR ran on 60 Vbeta and 13 Jbeta primers. The assay was immunoSEQ multiplex PCR, and TCRdb's table has in-frame clones only and misses some. The data contain around 200,000 clones, more than 65% of them seen just once; the ten biggest clones take up 1% to 1.5%. The sample comprised PBMCs. Receptors were obtained from a girl aged 2 to 10 in good health and CMV-seropositive.

The chain combines TRBV2 with TRBJ2-1, with D unclear. Per the germline V gene, CDR1 is SNHLY and CDR2 is FYNNEI. The CDR3 consists of 15 residues. V was trimmed by 6 bases and J by 4 bases, leaving 16 bases between them. The CDR3, as DNA: TGTGCCAGCAGCCTCCCTGAGAAGTCTTACAATGAGCAGTTCTTC. Translation: CASSLPEKSYNEQFF.

V usage is TRBV15 and J usage is TRBJ2-7; a possible D gene is TRBD1 (7 bases). V was trimmed by 4 bases and J by 3 bases, leaving 10 bases between them. Per the germline V gene, CDR1 is LNHNV and CDR2 is YYDKDF (reference sequence). The CDR3 loop spans 13 amino acids. The CDR3 here is CATSMRDSYEQYF. Written as DNA, the CDR3 is TGTGCCACCAGCATGCGGGACAGCTACGAGCAGTACTTC.

The chain carries TRBV10-1 and TRBJ2-7, with TRBD1 matching over 10 bases. CDR1 is WNHNN, CDR2 SYGVQD, per germline (reference sequence). There are 15 residues in the CDR3. Germline trimming cut 2 bases from V and 3 bases from J; bases unmatched to any gene: 4. CDR3 residues: CASSERGQGSYEQYF. The CDR3 DNA sequence: TGCGCCAGCAGTGAGAGGGGACAGGGGAGCTACGAGCAGTACTTC.

The chain couples TRBV12-5 to TRBJ2-5, with 9 bases identical to TRBD1. The CDR3 is 14 amino acids. CDR1 is LGHNT and CDR2 is FRNRAP in the germline V gene. V lost 5 bases and J lost 4; bases outside the gene matches: 5. CDR3 sequence reads: CASGPGQGGETQYF. As DNA, the CDR3 is TGTGCTAGTGGTCCGGGACAGGGAGGAGAGACCCAGTACTTC.

The rearrangement links TRBV7-7 to TRBJ2-5; 7 bases map to TRBD1. Trimming took 2 bases from V and 4 from J; bases not matched to a gene: 4. The CDR3 is 14 amino acids. CDR1 SSHAT and CDR2 FNYEAQ come from the germline V gene (reference sequence). CDR3 DNA: TGTGCCAGCAGCTTAAACAGGGGTGGAGAGACCCAGTACTTC. This sequence encodes CASSLNRGGETQYF.

V usage is TRBV4-2 and J usage is TRBJ2-4; 9 bases agree with TRBD2. V was clipped by 0 bases and J by 0 bases; unmatched bases: 3. The CDR3 contains 17 residues. CDR1 is LGHNA and CDR2 is YNFKEQ in the germline V gene. CDR3 DNA: TGTGCCAGCAGCCAAGAGCAAGCGGGGGGAGCCAAAAACATTCAGTACTTC. Translation: CASSQEQAGGAKNIQYF.

This sequence joins TRBV30 and TRBJ1-1, with D possibly TRBD1 on 5 matching bases. This CDR3 is built from 13 residues. V shed 3 bases and J shed 4 bases, with 12 bases lying between them. Germline CDR1 is GTSNPN and CDR2 is SVGIG (reference sequence). The CDR3 is CAWSWGVFTEAFF. Here the CDR3 DNA reads TGTGCCTGGAGCTGGGGGGTATTCACTGAAGCTTTCTTT.

The chain couples TRBV10-3 to TRBJ1-5; the D gene is possibly TRBD1 (5 bases). Germline assignment: CDR1 ENHRY and CDR2 SYGVKD. This CDR3 is built from 13 residues. The V and J ends lost 7 bases and 6 bases respectively, with 13 bases between them. The CDR3 DNA follows: TGTGCCATCAAGAACAGGTCAAGTCAGCCCCAGCATTTT. It yields the protein CAIKNRSSQPQHF.

This chain links TRBV9 with TRBJ2-3; 11 bases are a match to TRBD1. Germline CDR1 is SGDLS and CDR2 is YYNGEE. The CDR3 is 15 amino acids. With V trimmed by 3 bases and J by 6 bases, 6 bases remained unmatched. The CDR3 spells CASSGTGGRGDTQYF. The CDR3 bases are TGTGCCAGCAGCGGGACAGGGGGCCGAGGGGATACGCAGTATTTT.

The chain couples TRBV28 to TRBJ1-5; a weak D match, TRBD1 (5 bases). V lost 8 bases, J lost 8 bases, and 13 bases lay in between. This CDR3 region has 12 residues. Germline V gene sequence: CDR1 MDHEN, CDR2 SYDVKM. The CDR3 sequence: CASFLQGEPQHF. The DNA for the CDR3 is TGTGCCAGCTTCCTACAAGGGGAGCCCCAGCATTTT.

The chain is built from TRBV27 and TRBJ1-2, with D possibly matching TRBD1 (6 bases). The CDR3 runs to 15 residues. In germline, CDR1 is MNHEY, CDR2 SMNVEV (reference sequence). Trimming stripped 5 bases from V and 3 bases from J, with 16 bases between. CDR3 loop: CASSQHSGTHYGYTF. Here the CDR3 DNA reads TGTGCCAGCAGTCAACATTCCGGGACACACTATGGCTACACCTTC.

The chain uses TRBV30 and TRBJ2-2; D unresolved. The CDR3 sequence is 13 residues long. The ends were cut back, 4 bases at V and 0 bases at J, with 6 bases in the middle. CDR1 is GTSNPN and CDR2 is SVGIG in the germline V gene (reference sequence). The CDR3 coding sequence is TGTGCCTGGACTCAGACGAACACCGGGGAGCTGTTTTTT. This gives the protein CAWTQTNTGELFF.

This rearrangement joins TRBV5-1 to TRBJ2-5; 10 bases map to TRBD2. The end of the DNA is better explained by TRBJ2-7, so the J call may be wrong. Germline CDR1 reads SGHRS; CDR2 reads YFSETQ. There are 16 residues in the CDR3. The chain's CDR3 is CASRTRPSSGSSEQYF. DNA for the CDR3: TGCGCCAGCAGAACTCGACCCTCTAGCGGGAGTTCCGAGCAGTACTTC.

The genes are TRBV6-5 and TRBJ2-1; 8 positions match TRBD2. CDR3 size: 15 residues. V was pared by 6 bases and J by 4 bases, with 8 bases of the junction left unmatched. Germline V gene lookup returns CDR1 MNHEY and CDR2 SVGAGI. CDR3 loop: CASSRSGGGYNEQFF. CDR3 sequence (DNA): TGTGCCAGCAGCCGTTCCGGGGGGGGATACAATGAGCAGTTCTTC.

The chain employs TRBV15 and TRBJ2-1; TRBD1 matches 8 bases. V lost 3 bases and J lost 1; bases outside the gene matches: 5. Germline CDR1 and CDR2: LNHNV and YYDKDF (reference sequence). The CDR3 length is 16 residues. CDR3 amino acids: CATSRPTGGSYNEQFF. CDR3 coding DNA: TGTGCCACCAGCAGGCCCACAGGGGGATCCTACAATGAGCAGTTCTTC.

The chain couples TRBV4-1 to TRBJ1-6, with TRBD1 identical over 8 bases. The V and J ends lost 4 bases and 11 bases, in that order; junction bases with no gene match: 16. Germline CDR1 is MGHRA and CDR2 is YSYEKL. This CDR3 comprises 17 residues. CDR3 in DNA: TGCGCCAGCAGCCCACACTTAACCGGGACAGGTCCGCCACCCCTCCACTTT. Its protein product is CASSPHLTGTGPPPLHF.